The source of this T cell receptor (beta chain) is a study of T cell repertoires in cytomegalovirus infection. Study information: Based on public TCR beta signatures, there were indications of CMV infection and of a matching HLA type.

TCRdb fed the reads into MiXCR, producing one record per CDR3 protein. The table lists 380,000 or so distinct CDR3 sequences, roughly 34% of them singletons. This clonotype was detected a few times. Its antigen is undetermined. The receptor's source is a human donor in good health (CMV status not recorded). Some clones in this sample may be carry-over from other donors' samples. The sample in question was cultured PBMCs, obtained from culture after CMV antigen stimulation.

CDR3 sequence reads: CASSPRQGEGSEAFF. The DNA of the CDR3 is TGTGCCAGCAGTCCAAGGCAGGGGGAGGGTTCTGAAGCTTTCTTT. The rearrangement joins TRBV28 to TRBJ1-1; 7 bases map to TRBD1. The length of the CDR3 is 15 residues. The germline V gene has CDR1 MDHEN and CDR2 SYDVKM. Trimming cost V 5 bases and J 6 bases; bases outside gene matches: 12.